This T cell receptor (beta chain) was documented in a study of control samples from healthy donors and cancer patients. The germline gives CDR1 SQVTM, CDR2 ANQGSEA. Trimming took 5 bases from V and 9 from J; bases not matched to a gene: 17. This CDR3 comprises 16 residues. Assay used: immunoSEQ multiplex PCR; TCRdb lists only in-frame clones, some missing. In the table there are around 80,000 clones, 91% of which are singletons. Source material: blood. The TCR sequence derives from a middle-aged man in good health. The rearrangement links TRBV29-1 to TRBJ2-1, with 9 bases identical to TRBD1. CDR3 coding DNA: TGCAGCGTTAGGGACAGGGAAACGGCAAATATCGGTGAGCAGTTCTTC. It codes for CSVRDRETANIGEQFF.